Listed here are 23 T cell receptor beta chains from one sample, sequenced in a study of blood T cell repertoires in COVID-19. Profiled with immunoSEQ multiplex PCR; TCRdb holds only in-frame clones, not every one. The sample contains approximately 150,000 clones, around nine tenths of which appear only once. The material sequenced was peripheral blood. The receptor set was obtained from a woman older than 75 with COVID-19, enrolled during active disease.

The chain couples TRBV19 to TRBJ1-1; D ambiguous. Germline V gene sequence: CDR1 LNHDA, CDR2 SQIVND (reference sequence). V was shortened by 6 bases and J by 5 bases, with 13 bases between the two germline ends. The CDR3 length is 13 residues. The DNA for the CDR3 is TGTGCCAGTAGGCTTCGCGGGAGAACTGAAGCTTTCTTT. The encoded protein is CASRLRGRTEAFF.

V usage is TRBV13 and J usage is TRBJ2-1; D unresolved. The CDR3 is 15 amino acids. V lost 7 bases to trimming and J lost 0 bases, with 13 bases between them. Germline V CDR1 and CDR2: PRHDT, FYEKMQ (reference sequence). CDR3 in DNA: TGTGCCAGCACCACATCCCGTAACTCCTACAATGAGCAGTTCTTC. It translates to CASTTSRNSYNEQFF.

The V call is TRBV20-1, the J call TRBJ1-2; D possibly corresponds to TRBD1 (6 bases). Trimming removed 3 bases at V and 0 bases at J, with 26 bases between. This CDR3 region has 19 residues. The germline V gene has CDR1 DFQATT and CDR2 SNEGSKA (reference sequence). In nucleotides, the CDR3 is TGCAGTGCTAGTGAGGGCGGGGGGCAGTTTAGGTTTGCTAACTATGGCTACACCTTC. It codes for CSASEGGGQFRFANYGYTF.

The chain links TRBV7-8 to TRBJ2-5; D is perhaps TRBD2 (5 bases). Per the germline V gene, CDR1 is SGHVS and CDR2 is FQNEAQ. There are 15 residues in the CDR3. Between the trimmed V and J ends, which lost 0 bases and 1 base, there was a span of 9 bases. The CDR3 sequence: CASSLAGARQETQYF. The DNA of the CDR3 is TGTGCCAGCAGCTTAGCGGGAGCCCGCCAAGAGACCCAGTACTTC.

This chain connects TRBV7-2 to TRBJ2-3; 10 bases are shared with TRBD2. Per germline, CDR1 SGHTA and CDR2 FQGNSA. J was trimmed by 1 base and V by 2 bases; bases with no gene match: 9. The CDR3 extends over 18 amino acids. CDR3 nucleotides: TGTGCCAGCAGCTTACTACTAAGCGGGAGGGGTGGCACAGATACGCAGTATTTT. Amino acids: CASSLLLSGRGGTDTQYF.

This clone is a singleton in its sample. The chain uses TRBV18 and TRBJ2-7; 10 bases map to TRBD1. V gave up 3 bases and J gave up 5 bases; unmatched junction bases: 7. The CDR3 runs 15 residues. Per germline, CDR1 KGHSH and CDR2 LQKENI. CDR3 sequence (DNA): TGTGCCAGCTCACCCGGGACAGGGGTCAAGAACGAGCAGTACTTC. Translation gives CASSPGTGVKNEQYF.

The chain recombines TRBV4-3 with TRBJ1-1; D uncertain. CDR1 is LGHNA and CDR2 is YSLEER in the germline V gene. CDR3 length equals 14 residues. The V gene lost 0 bases and the J gene lost 4 bases, with 9 bases spanning the gap. The DNA of the CDR3 is TGCGCCAGCAGCCAAGAACGGGGTGGCACTGAAGCTTTCTTT. This codes for CASSQERGGTEAFF.

The CDR3 DNA reads as TGTGCCACCGGGACAGGGGGTATGAACACTGAAGCTTTCTTT. Encoded protein: CATGTGGMNTEAFF. The chain links TRBV28 to TRBJ1-1, with 11 bases lining up with TRBD1. This CDR3 has 14 amino acids. Looked up from germline, CDR1 is MDHEN and CDR2 is SYDVKM. V was pared by 10 bases and J by 0 bases, with 4 bases of the junction left unmatched. Drawing the rest from reference TRBV28 and TRBJ1-1, the complete variable domain is DVKVTQSSRYLVKRTGEKVFLECVQDMDHENMFWYRQDPGLGLRLIYFSYDVKMKEKGDIPEGYSVSREKKERFSLILESASTNQTSMYLCATGTGGMNTEAFFGQGTRLTVV.

The chain employs TRBV6-5 and TRBJ2-7; 7 nucleotides agree with TRBD2. The CDR3 consists of 12 residues. Germline loops: CDR1 MNHEY, CDR2 SVGAGI. Written as DNA, the CDR3 is TGTGTCTCCCGCGGGAGCTATAACGAGCAGTACTTC. It is translated as CVSRGSYNEQYF.

J is TRBJ2-7 and V is TRBV7-9; D is possibly TRBD2 (5 bases). Germline lookup yields CDR1 SEHNR and CDR2 FQNEAQ (reference sequence). The CDR3 has 11 residues. V was pared by 5 bases and J by 3 bases, with 5 bases between. CDR3 DNA sequence: TGTGCCAGCAGCGAGGGCTACGAGCAGTACTTC. Its translation: CASSEGYEQYF.

The chain combines TRBV11-2 with TRBJ2-2; D gene ambiguous. The V end was cut by 3 bases, the J end by 9 bases, with 8 bases between. The CDR3 is 12 amino acids. The germline V gene encodes CDR1 SGHAT and CDR2 FQNNGV. CDR3 nucleotides: TGTGCCAGCAGCTTGGCTCGTAGGGAGCTGTTTTTT. Protein sequence: CASSLARRELFF.

The sample holds one count of this clone. This chain links TRBV27 with TRBJ1-2, with D perhaps TRBD1 (5 bases). The CDR3 runs 14 residues. Between the trimmed V and J ends, which lost 5 bases and 4 bases, there was a span of 14 bases. CDR1 and CDR2 (germline): MNHEY, SMNVEV (reference sequence). CDR3 loop: CASSLRDGGYGYTF. The CDR3 DNA is TGTGCCAGCAGTCTACGGGACGGGGGCTATGGCTACACCTTC.

The chain links TRBV5-4 to TRBJ1-2; the D gene is possibly TRBD1 (5 bases). The CDR3 loop spans 13 amino acids. Germline V gene sequence: CDR1 SGHNT, CDR2 YYREEE (reference sequence). Trimming removed 0 bases at V and 2 bases at J, with 5 bases between. CDR3 bases: TGTGCCAGCAGCTTGGAGGGGAACTATGGCTACACCTTC. Its protein is CASSLEGNYGYTF.

This clone was counted between two and nine times. This chain links TRBV11-2 with TRBJ1-1, with 12 positions matching TRBD1. The V and J ends lost 8 bases and 11 bases, in that order; junction bases with no gene match: 6. There are 12 residues in the CDR3. Germline V gene data show CDR1 as SGHAT and CDR2 as FQNNGV. CDR3: CASGGQGAGAFF. Here the CDR3 DNA reads TGTGCCAGCGGGGGACAGGGGGCCGGGGCTTTCTTT.

The gene calls are TRBV9 and TRBJ2-1; D call uncertain. Per germline, CDR1 SGDLS and CDR2 YYNGEE. V lost 0 bases and J lost 3, with 10 bases in between. The CDR3 contains 15 residues. As DNA, the CDR3 is TGTGCCAGCAGCGTAGATTCTATGCTCTACAATGAGCAGTTCTTC. It yields the protein CASSVDSMLYNEQFF. Using reference TRBV9 and TRBJ2-1 for the parts outside the CDR3, the full variable domain is DSGVTQTPKHLITATGQRVTLRCSPRSGDLSVYWYQQSLDQGLQFLIQYYNGEERAKGNILERFSAQQFPDLHSELNLSSLELGDSALYFCASSVDSMLYNEQFFGPGTRLTVL.

J is TRBJ2-5 and V is TRBV5-1; perhaps TRBD2 as D (6 bases). This CDR3 has 15 amino acids. V was shortened by 4 bases and J by 1 base, with 14 bases between the two germline ends. The germline V gene encodes CDR1 SGHRS and CDR2 YFSETQ. The CDR3 DNA sequence: TGCGCCAGCAGCAATGTCCAGGGACTCCAAGAGACCCAGTACTTC. Translating gives CASSNVQGLQETQYF.

The chain is built from TRBV4-3 and TRBJ1-2; 11 bases agree with TRBD1. There are 16 residues in the CDR3. Germline CDR1 is LGHNA and CDR2 is YSLEER. After removal of 0 bases from V and 3 bases from J, the junction contained 3 bases not matched to a gene. The CDR3 DNA sequence: TGCGCCAGCAGCCAAGATGTGGACAGGGGGCACTATGGCTACACCTTC. Translating it yields CASSQDVDRGHYGYTF.

The chain employs TRBV3-1 (or the pseudogene TRBV3-2) and TRBJ2-3; 11 bases map to TRBD1. The CDR3 has 15 residues. The germline V gene encodes CDR1 LGHDT and CDR2 YNNKEL (reference sequence). J was trimmed by 7 bases and V by 4 bases; bases with no gene match: 7. CDR3 bases: TGTGCCAGCAGCCGGACAGGGGGCGGCTTCAATACGCAGTATTTT. Protein sequence: CASSRTGGGFNTQYF.

This CDR3 reads CAISRGDSNTGELFF. The CDR3 DNA sequence: TGTGCCATCAGCAGAGGAGATTCGAACACCGGGGAGCTGTTTTTT. The chain is built from TRBV10-3 and TRBJ2-2, with D hard to call. The CDR3 runs 15 residues. The germline CDR1 and CDR2 sequences are ENHRY and SYGVKD. Trimming stripped 6 bases from V and 0 bases from J, with 11 bases between.

The DNA of the CDR3 is TGCGCCAGCAGCTTTTCAGCAGGAGGGGGCACAGATACGCAGTATTTT. Its translation is CASSFSAGGGTDTQYF. The chain recombines TRBV5-1 with TRBJ2-3; TRBD2 might be the D (6 bases). The CDR3 consists of 16 residues. V shed 2 bases and J shed 1 base, with 14 bases lying between them. Looked up from germline, CDR1 is SGHRS and CDR2 is YFSETQ.

Only a few counts were recorded for this clone. The chain is built from TRBV5-4 and TRBJ2-1, with 9 bases lining up with TRBD2. V shed 4 bases, J shed 8 bases, and the junction held 13 bases outside the gene matches. This CDR3 has 16 residues. The germline gives CDR1 SGHNT, CDR2 YYREEE (reference sequence). CDR3 in amino acids: CASSHELAGVIDEQFF. The CDR3 DNA is TGTGCCAGCAGCCACGAGTTAGCGGGAGTAATCGATGAGCAGTTCTTC. The complete variable domain, with remaining parts taken from reference TRBV5-4 and TRBJ2-1, reads ETGVTQSPTHLIKTRGQQVTLRCSSQSGHNTVSWYQQALGQGPQFIFQYYREEENGRGNFPPRFSGLQFPNYSSELNVNALELDDSALYLCASSHELAGVIDEQFFGPGTRLTVL.

The rearrangement links TRBV19 to TRBJ1-2; 8 bases align to TRBD1. V lost 4 bases to trimming and J lost 7 bases; unmatched junction nucleotides: 8. The V gene's germline CDR1 is LNHDA and CDR2 SQIVND (reference sequence). The CDR3 is 14 residues long. CDR3 bases: TGTGCCAGTAGTAAGGCGGACAGGGCCCTTGGCTACACCTTC. Protein sequence: CASSKADRALGYTF.

The chain carries TRBV4-1 and TRBJ1-1; D is unresolved. From germline, CDR1 is MGHRA and CDR2 YSYEKL. This CDR3 comprises 18 residues. V was clipped by 0 bases and J by 0 bases, with 17 bases between them. The CDR3 DNA follows: TGCGCCAGCAGCCAAGAGGTGTGGGCAACTGAATTGAACACTGAAGCTTTCTTT. Its translation: CASSQEVWATELNTEAFF.